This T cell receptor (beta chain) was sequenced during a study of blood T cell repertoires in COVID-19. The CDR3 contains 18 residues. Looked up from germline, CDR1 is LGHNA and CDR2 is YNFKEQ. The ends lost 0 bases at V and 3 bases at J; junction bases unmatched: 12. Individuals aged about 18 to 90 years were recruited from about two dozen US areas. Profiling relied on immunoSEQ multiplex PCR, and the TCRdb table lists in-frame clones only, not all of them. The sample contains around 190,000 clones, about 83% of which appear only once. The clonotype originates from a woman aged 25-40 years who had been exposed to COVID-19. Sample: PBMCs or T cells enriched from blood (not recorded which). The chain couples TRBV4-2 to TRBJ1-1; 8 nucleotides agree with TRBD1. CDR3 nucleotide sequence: TGTGCCAGCAGCCAAGAAGGGGACAGGTGGGGGGGATACACTGAAGCTTTCTTT. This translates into CASSQEGDRWGGYTEAFF.